Listed below are T cell receptor beta chains from one sample, sequenced in a study of blood T cell repertoires in COVID-19. Sequencing was performed with immunoSEQ multiplex PCR; in TCRdb, only in-frame clones are kept and a portion is missing. Of under 200,000 clones listed, about 88% were seen once; the top ten hold over 7%. The sample was peripheral blood. The receptors shown here come from an elderly woman in a cohort sampled during active or convalescent COVID-19. Each CDR3 is given with its conserved first and last residue. The D gene is left open where the match is weak. Rows may omit the clone size; those that give it use once, few, many or a size class.

V gene,clone size,J gene,D gene,CDR3 protein,CDR3 DNA
TRBV2,NA,TRBJ2-7,NA,CASSQPTPADEQYF,TGTGCCAGCAGCCAACCGACCCCCGCGGACGAGCAGTACTTC
TRBV12-5,NA,TRBJ1-5,NA,CASGLGQTSNQPQHF,TGTGCTAGTGGTCTAGGACAGACTAGCAATCAGCCCCAGCATTTT
TRBV12-3/TRBV12-4,NA,TRBJ2-5,NA,CASSRGQETQYF,TGTGCCAGCAGTCGAGGGCAAGAGACCCAGTACTTC
TRBV5-4,NA,TRBJ1-2,NA,CASSPGGALYGYTF,TGTGCCAGCAGCCCGGGGGGGGCGTTGTATGGCTACACCTTC
TRBV30,few,TRBJ1-4,TRBD1,CAWNRDRVPANEKLFF,TGTGCCTGGAACCGAGACAGGGTACCGGCTAATGAAAAACTGTTTTTT
TRBV23-1,NA,TRBJ2-7,NA,CASRPTVEGAPYEQYF,TGCGCCAGCCGTCCCACGGTGGAGGGGGCGCCCTACGAGCAGTACTTC
TRBV9,NA,TRBJ2-1,TRBD1,CASSEPGQGISEQFF,TGTGCCAGCAGCGAACCGGGACAGGGGATTTCTGAGCAGTTCTTC
TRBV10-3,once,TRBJ1-5,TRBD1,CAISESTGMNQPQHF,TGTGCCATCAGTGAGTCGACAGGGATGAATCAGCCCCAGCATTTT
TRBV9,NA,TRBJ2-2,NA,CASSVYAAPNTGELFF,TGTGCCAGCAGCGTATATGCGGCTCCGAACACCGGGGAGCTGTTTTTT
TRBV4-1,NA,TRBJ1-5,TRBD1,CASSQDRGQFNQPQHF,TGCGCCAGCAGCCAAGATCGGGGACAGTTCAATCAGCCCCAGCATTTT
TRBV19,NA,TRBJ1-2,NA,CASSKQGQGYTF,TGTGCCAGTAGTAAGCAGGGGCAAGGCTACACCTTC
TRBV6-2/TRBV6-3,NA,TRBJ2-7,NA,CASSLQQLGAGPYEQYF,TGTGCCAGCAGTTTACAGCAATTGGGGGCAGGGCCCTACGAGCAGTACTTC
TRBV2,once,TRBJ2-2,TRBD2,CASSAGTSSAGELFF,TGTGCCAGCAGTGCCGGGACTAGCAGCGCCGGGGAGCTGTTTTTT
TRBV5-4,NA,TRBJ1-6,NA,CASSLGVRNSPLHF,TGTGCCAGCAGCTTGGGAGTCCGTAATTCACCCCTCCACTTT
TRBV28,once,TRBJ2-3,NA,CASTPPGWGGPTADTQYF,TGTGCCAGCACCCCTCCTGGGTGGGGGGGCCCGACTGCAGATACGCAGTATTTT
TRBV18,NA,TRBJ2-5,TRBD2,CASSPRSAGGQETQYF,TGTGCCAGCTCACCGCGTTCTGCGGGAGGGCAAGAGACCCAGTACTTC
TRBV4-2,NA,TRBJ2-4,NA,CASSHGEDGGPLAKNIQYF,TGTGCCAGCAGCCATGGGGAGGACGGGGGGCCGTTAGCCAAAAACATTCAGTACTTC
TRBV30,once,TRBJ2-1,TRBD2,CAWNHGTSGNNEQFF,TGTGCCTGGAACCACGGGACTAGCGGCAACAATGAGCAGTTCTTC
TRBV4-3,NA,TRBJ1-6,NA,CASSPRNTGTTLHF,TGCGCCAGCAGCCCAAGGAACACAGGTACCACCCTCCACTTT
TRBV6-2/TRBV6-3,NA,TRBJ1-5,NA,CASSYGQQPQHF,TGTGCCAGCAGTTACGGGCAGCAGCCCCAGCATTTT
TRBV9,NA,TRBJ2-5,NA,CASSPISLRETQYF,TGTGCCAGCAGTCCCATTTCACTACGGGAGACCCAGTACTTC
TRBV6-5,NA,TRBJ1-5,NA,CASSYAHSSNQPQHF,TGTGCCAGCAGTTATGCTCACTCCAGCAATCAGCCCCAGCATTTT
TRBV9,NA,TRBJ2-7,NA,CASSVGTAPYEQYF,TGTGCCAGCAGCGTAGGGACAGCTCCTTACGAGCAGTACTTC
TRBV7-2,NA,TRBJ2-3,NA,CASSRFPDTQYF,TGTGCCAGCAGCCGTTTCCCAGATACGCAGTATTTT
TRBV5-1,NA,TRBJ1-3,NA,CASSLDASGGNTIYF,TGCGCCAGCAGCTTGGACGCCTCGGGTGGGAACACCATATATTTT
TRBV30,NA,TRBJ1-1,NA,CAWKESPGTLNTEAFF,TGTGCCTGGAAGGAATCTCCCGGGACACTGAACACTGAAGCTTTCTTT
TRBV6-5,NA,TRBJ1-1,NA,CASRRTGMTEAFF,TGTGCCAGCAGACGAACAGGGATGACTGAAGCTTTCTTT